This T cell receptor (beta chain) was documented in a study of beta chain features in type 1 diabetes. Study-wide points: HLA influence on TCRB rearrangement stayed unresolved here. VDJ junctions in type 1 diabetes patients carried more deletions and fewer insertions. Whatever favoring of shorter templates PCR might show would apply equally to patients and controls. Shortening that was moderate but significant affected the TCRB CDR3s of Type 1 diabetes patients in all four CD4+ subsets.

This clone was observed a handful of times. Its target is not known. Expressed TCRB transcripts were sequenced, since all the RNA that had been isolated was reverse transcribed. Produced via immunoSEQ multiplex PCR; TCRdb's table is partial and in-frame only. The table lists fewer than 200,000 clones, approximately 13% of them singletons. The receptor was isolated from a woman aged 18-30 years in good health. The sequencing input was central memory CD4+ T cells from blood.

In nucleotides, the CDR3 is TGTGCCAGCAGAATAAGGACAGGCTTACAAGAGACCCAGTACTTC. Amino acids: CASRIRTGLQETQYF. The chain recombines TRBV6-5 with TRBJ2-5, with 7 bases fitting TRBD1. The V segment lost 6 bases and the J segment 2 bases; nucleotides outside the gene matches: 9. Germline V CDR1 and CDR2: MNHEY, SVGAGI. This CDR3 spans 15 amino acids.